A selection of T cell receptor beta chains follows, all from one sample in a study of spatial heterogeneity in lung cancer. MiXCR was run by TCRdb on the 5' RACE reads, yielding one entry per CDR3 protein. The sample shows about 6,000 distinct CDR3 sequences, roughly a tenth of them seen only once. The specimen was lung tumor tissue, collected at surgery. The receptors were gathered from a female donor with early-stage non-small cell lung cancer. The CDR3 runs from the conserved cysteine through the conserved F or W. A D gene is named only where the DNA matches it firmly. Rows may omit the clone size; those that give it use once, few, many or a size class.

J: TRBJ1-1; V: TRBV5-6; D: -; size: once; length: 12; DNA: TGTGCCAGCAGCTTGAGGGCCACTGAAGCTTTCTTT; CDR3: CASSLRATEAFF
J: TRBJ1-1; V: TRBV4-2; D: TRBD1; size: few; length: 15; DNA: TGTGCCAGCAGCCCCGGACAGGGGGCTCGGACTGAAGCTTTCTTT; CDR3: CASSPGQGARTEAFF
J: TRBJ2-7; V: TRBV3-1; D: TRBD1; size: -; length: 15; DNA: TGTGCCAGCAGCTTACGTGCAGGGGGCTGGTACGAGCAGTACTTC; CDR3: CASSLRAGGWYEQYF
J: TRBJ2-6; V: TRBV4-1; D: -; size: many; length: 13; DNA: TGCGCCAGCAGGATCGCTGGGGCCAACGTCCTGACTTTC; CDR3: CASRIAGANVLTF
J: TRBJ1-1; V: TRBV27; D: -; size: many; length: 13; DNA: TGTGCCAGCAGTGAGACAGTGAACACTGAAGCTTTCTTT; CDR3: CASSETVNTEAFF
J: TRBJ1-6; V: TRBV5-4; D: -; size: -; length: 16; DNA: TGTGCCAGCAGCTTGACCTATGAGGGGCCTAATTCACCCCTCCACTTT; CDR3: CASSLTYEGPNSPLHF
J: TRBJ1-1; V: TRBV7-3; D: -; size: medium-sized; length: 13; DNA: TGTGCCAGCAGCCCGATGGGGATCACTGAAGCTTTCTTT; CDR3: CASSPMGITEAFF
J: TRBJ2-1; V: TRBV4-1; D: -; size: -; length: 18; DNA: TGCGCCAGCAGCCAAGATGATGAAGGTAGGGGCTCCTACAATGAGCAGTTCTTC; CDR3: CASSQDDEGRGSYNEQFF
J: TRBJ2-6; V: TRBV7-3; D: -; size: many; length: 13; DNA: TGTGCCAGCAGCTACTCTGGGGCCAACGTCCTGACTTTC; CDR3: CASSYSGANVLTF
J: TRBJ2-7; V: TRBV20-1; D: TRBD1; size: medium-sized; length: 15; DNA: TGCAGTGCCCCGGGGGGGTGGACAGGGGGAAGCGAGCAGTACTTC; CDR3: CSAPGGWTGGSEQYF
J: TRBJ2-3; V: TRBV2; D: TRBD2; size: few; length: 15; DNA: TGTGCCAGGTTACTAGCGGGGGAATACACAGATACGCAGTATTTT; CDR3: CARLLAGEYTDTQYF
J: TRBJ1-5; V: TRBV28; D: -; size: many; length: 11; DNA: TGTGCCAGCAGTTTTAGAAAGCCCCAGCATTTT; CDR3: CASSFRKPQHF
J: TRBJ2-3; V: TRBV10-3; D: TRBD2; size: -; length: 14; DNA: TGTGCCACCTGGAGCCCTTCGGGGGGGGATACGCAGTATTTT; CDR3: CATWSPSGGDTQYF
J: TRBJ1-1; V: TRBV4-2; D: -; size: -; length: 12; DNA: TGTGCCAGCAGCCGAACCCACAGTGAAGCTTTCTTT; CDR3: CASSRTHSEAFF
J: TRBJ1-5; V: TRBV27; D: -; size: many; length: 14; DNA: TGTGCCAGCAGTGGCCAGGGAGGCAATCAGCCCCAGCATTTT; CDR3: CASSGQGGNQPQHF
J: TRBJ2-7; V: TRBV29-1; D: TRBD1; size: medium-sized; length: 15; DNA: TGCAGCGTTGAAGAGGACAGGGGGCTTTGGTACGAGCAGTACTTC; CDR3: CSVEEDRGLWYEQYF
J: TRBJ1-1; V: TRBV7-2; D: -; size: many; length: 13; DNA: TGTGCCAGCAGCTTATCATGGGACACTGAAGCTTTCTTT; CDR3: CASSLSWDTEAFF
J: TRBJ2-1; V: TRBV7-9; D: -; size: -; length: 13; DNA: TGTGCCAGCAGCCCCCCCGGCAAGGATGAGCAGTTCTTC; CDR3: CASSPPGKDEQFF
J: TRBJ1-4; V: TRBV4-1; D: TRBD1; size: medium-sized; length: 13; DNA: TGCGCCACCCGGGGACAGGGTTATGAAAAACTGTTTTTT; CDR3: CATRGQGYEKLFF
J: TRBJ2-3; V: TRBV5-1; D: -; size: many; length: 15; DNA: TGCGCCAGCAGCTTGGGAGACTACTCCACAGATACGCAGTATTTT; CDR3: CASSLGDYSTDTQYF
J: TRBJ2-3; V: TRBV20-1; D: TRBD1; size: -; length: 13; DNA: TGCAGTGTCCCGGACAGGGTGATAGATACGCAGTATTTT; CDR3: CSVPDRVIDTQYF
J: TRBJ1-1; V: TRBV7-7; D: -; size: few; length: 17; DNA: TGTGCCAGCAGCCATCTTTCCCGTGTGAGGAAAAACACTGAAGCTTTCTTT; CDR3: CASSHLSRVRKNTEAFF
J: TRBJ2-1; V: TRBV6-2/TRBV6-3; D: -; size: many; length: 16; DNA: TGTGCCAGCAATTCCCCCAGGGTTAAATCTCTTAATGAGCAGTTCTTC; CDR3: CASNSPRVKSLNEQFF
J: TRBJ2-3; V: TRBV11-2; D: -; size: medium-sized; length: 12; DNA: TGTGCCAGCAGCCGTTCCTTGGATACGCAGTATTTT; CDR3: CASSRSLDTQYF
J: TRBJ2-1; V: TRBV7-9; D: -; size: once; length: 14; DNA: TGTGCCAGCAGCGTGTCCGCACTCTACAATGAGCAGTTCTTC; CDR3: CASSVSALYNEQFF
J: TRBJ2-3; V: TRBV7-2; D: -; size: many; length: 16; DNA: TGTGCCAGCAGCTCGGGACTTTACACTAGCACAGATACGCAGTATTTT; CDR3: CASSSGLYTSTDTQYF
J: TRBJ2-5; V: TRBV3-1; D: -; size: medium-sized; length: 14; DNA: TGTGCCAGCAGCCTCGAGCTAAGGGGTAGGACCCAGTACTTC; CDR3: CASSLELRGRTQYF
J: TRBJ2-5; V: TRBV3-2; D: -; size: medium-sized; length: 11; DNA: TGTGCCAGCGCCCCCAAGCTTAGACAGTACTTC; CDR3: CASAPKLRQYF
J: TRBJ1-4; V: TRBV20-1; D: TRBD1; size: medium-sized; length: 16; DNA: TGCAGTGCTAGAGGTCCCGGGACAGAACGCGGTGAAAAACTGTTTTTT; CDR3: CSARGPGTERGEKLFF
J: TRBJ1-4; V: TRBV20-1; D: TRBD1; size: many; length: 13; DNA: TGCAGTGCTCCGGACAGGGATCGAGAAAAACTGTTTTTT; CDR3: CSAPDRDREKLFF
J: TRBJ1-5; V: TRBV9; D: TRBD1; size: many; length: 15; DNA: TGTGCCAGCAGCGCCGACAGGGGGGTTGGTCAGCCCCAGCATTTT; CDR3: CASSADRGVGQPQHF
J: TRBJ2-1; V: TRBV10-3; D: TRBD1; size: many; length: 12; DNA: TGTGCCATCAGCAAAGGACAGGGGGAGCAGTTCTTC; CDR3: CAISKGQGEQFF
J: TRBJ1-4; V: TRBV6-5; D: -; size: few; length: 17; DNA: TGTGCCAGCAGTTTACTCGGGGGATGGACAGATAATGAAAAACTGTTTTTT; CDR3: CASSLLGGWTDNEKLFF
J: TRBJ1-1; V: TRBV7-9; D: -; size: medium-sized; length: 13; DNA: TGTGCCAGCAGCGAGGGGGGATACACTGAAGCTTTCTTT; CDR3: CASSEGGYTEAFF
J: TRBJ1-5; V: TRBV28; D: -; size: few; length: 15; DNA: TGTGCCAGCAGTTCCGGGTGGGGTGAGAGCCAGCCCCAGCATTTT; CDR3: CASSSGWGESQPQHF
J: TRBJ2-2; V: TRBV11-2; D: -; size: many; length: 13; DNA: TGTGCCAGCAGCTTATTTCCCTCCGGGGAGCTGTTTTTT; CDR3: CASSLFPSGELFF
J: TRBJ2-2; V: TRBV19; D: -; size: many; length: 15; DNA: TGTGCCAGTAGTCTTATCTGGGCGAACACCGGGGAGCTGTTTTTT; CDR3: CASSLIWANTGELFF
J: TRBJ2-5; V: TRBV4-1; D: -; size: many; length: 14; DNA: TGCGCCAGCAGCCAAGTACGGGGCGGAGAGACCCAGTACTTC; CDR3: CASSQVRGGETQYF
J: TRBJ2-7; V: TRBV20-1; D: -; size: many; length: 13; DNA: TGCAGTGCCCCCGACCCGCAGGGCCACGAGCAGTACTTC; CDR3: CSAPDPQGHEQYF
J: TRBJ1-5; V: TRBV18; D: -; size: many; length: 14; DNA: TGTGCCAGCTCCCATAAACGGGATTTCCAGCCCCAGCATTTT; CDR3: CASSHKRDFQPQHF
J: TRBJ2-1; V: TRBV25-1; D: -; size: medium-sized; length: 11; DNA: TGTGCCAGCCGTCAAGAAGGTGAGCAGTTCTTC; CDR3: CASRQEGEQFF
J: TRBJ2-7; V: TRBV6-2/TRBV6-3; D: -; size: -; length: 12; DNA: TGTGCCAGCAGTCAGGGGCCCTACGAGCAGTACTTC; CDR3: CASSQGPYEQYF
J: TRBJ2-5; V: TRBV25-1; D: TRBD2; size: few; length: 17; DNA: TGTGCCAGCAGTGAGGGACTAGCGGGGGGGCCGCGAGAGACCCAGTACTTC; CDR3: CASSEGLAGGPRETQYF
J: TRBJ1-5; V: TRBV2; D: -; size: medium-sized; length: 14; DNA: TGTGCCAGCAGTCATTCTGCGGGCAATCAGCCCCAGCATTTT; CDR3: CASSHSAGNQPQHF
J: TRBJ2-4; V: TRBV4-3; D: -; size: few; length: 16; DNA: TGCGCCAGCAGCCAAGAATACAGACTAGCCAAAAACATTCAGTACTTC; CDR3: CASSQEYRLAKNIQYF
J: TRBJ1-2; V: TRBV11-2; D: -; size: medium-sized; length: 15; DNA: TGTGCCAGCAGCTTAGAAGTACGACAGAGGCATGGCTACACCTTC; CDR3: CASSLEVRQRHGYTF
J: TRBJ2-2; V: TRBV4-3; D: TRBD2; size: many; length: 17; DNA: TGCGCCAGCAGCCAAGTCATCGGCGGGGGGGCCGACGGGGAGCTGTTTTTT; CDR3: CASSQVIGGGADGELFF
J: TRBJ2-2; V: TRBV5-4; D: -; size: many; length: 15; DNA: TGTGCCAGCAGCACCGGACTTAACCAGGCCGGGGAGCTGTTTTTT; CDR3: CASSTGLNQAGELFF
J: TRBJ2-7; V: TRBV29-1; D: TRBD1; size: many; length: 15; DNA: TGCAGCGTTGAAAAGGACAGGGGGCTCTCCTACGAGCAGTACTTC; CDR3: CSVEKDRGLSYEQYF
J: TRBJ2-7; V: TRBV6-5; D: -; size: medium-sized; length: 13; DNA: TGTGCCAGCGCCGGGGACATGACCTACGAGCAGTACTTC; CDR3: CASAGDMTYEQYF
J: TRBJ1-2; V: TRBV30; D: -; size: many; length: 13; DNA: TGTGCCTGGAGTGGGTCCTCTGGAGTGTACTACACCTTC; CDR3: CAWSGSSGVYYTF
J: TRBJ1-5; V: TRBV2; D: -; size: -; length: 14; DNA: TGTGCCAGCAGTGAGCTTGCGGGGGATCAGCCCCAGCATTTT; CDR3: CASSELAGDQPQHF
J: TRBJ2-7; V: TRBV4-3; D: TRBD1; size: medium-sized; length: 20; DNA: TGCGCCAGCAGCCAAGATTGGGGCAGCACTGCCCGGACAGGGGTAAACCCCCAGTACTTC; CDR3: CASSQDWGSTARTGVNPQYF
J: TRBJ1-6; V: TRBV5-1; D: -; size: few; length: 18; DNA: TGCGCCAGCAGCCGGCAGTCAGCGTTTACCTCCTATAATTCACCCCTCCACTTT; CDR3: CASSRQSAFTSYNSPLHF
J: TRBJ2-3; V: TRBV6-6; D: -; size: medium-sized; length: 13; DNA: TGTGCCAGCAGTTACTTTGAAGGAGATACGCAGTATTTT; CDR3: CASSYFEGDTQYF